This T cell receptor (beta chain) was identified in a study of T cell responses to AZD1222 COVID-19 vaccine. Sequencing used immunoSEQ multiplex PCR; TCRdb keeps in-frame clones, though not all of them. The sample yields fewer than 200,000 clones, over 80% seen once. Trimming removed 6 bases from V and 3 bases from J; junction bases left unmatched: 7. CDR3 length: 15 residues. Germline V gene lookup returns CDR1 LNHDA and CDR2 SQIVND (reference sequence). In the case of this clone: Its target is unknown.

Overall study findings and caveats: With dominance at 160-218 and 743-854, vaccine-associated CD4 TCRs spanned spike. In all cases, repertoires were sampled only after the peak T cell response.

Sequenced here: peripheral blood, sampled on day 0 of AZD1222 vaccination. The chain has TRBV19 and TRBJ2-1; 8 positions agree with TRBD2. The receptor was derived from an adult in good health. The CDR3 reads CASSTGTRGYNEQFF. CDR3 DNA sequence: TGTGCCAGTAGCACCGGGACTAGAGGCTACAATGAGCAGTTCTTC.